This record covers a single T cell receptor (beta chain). Its antigen is unidentified. This sample is part of a study of OX40 agonist ivuxolimab in advanced cancers. Across the whole study: Averaging 60 years in age, with a range of 23 to 79, the cohort was approximately 83% male. A history of anti-PD-1, anti-PD-L1 or anti-CTLA-4 therapy was acceptable, and about 37% had some.

Study-level results: Expanded peripheral T cell antigen specificity was not determined. Also showing low normalized T-cell clonal expansion were some of the nonresponders.

Here immunoSEQ multiplex PCR was the method, and the copy in TCRdb shows in-frame clones only, minus some. The sample comprises under 70,000 clones, roughly 81% of which are singletons, and around 2% rests with the top ten. Germline CDR1 is LNHDA and CDR2 is SQIVND (reference sequence). CDR3 size: 16 residues. The junction had 8 bases not matched to a gene; V was cut back by 4 bases and J by 5 bases. The input for sequencing was CD4+ or CD8+ T cells sorted from blood, taken in a trial of the OX40 agonist ivuxolimab. This rearrangement joins TRBV19 to TRBJ2-7; 13 bases match TRBD2. This receptor was identified in an adult with an advanced solid tumor such as melanoma, head and neck, liver or kidney cancer. CDR3 coding DNA: TGTGCCAGTAGTAGGACTAGCGGGGGAAACCGCGACGAGCAGTACTTC. As protein: CASSRTSGGNRDEQYF. Full variable domain (missing parts from reference TRBV19 and TRBJ2-7): DGGITQSPKYLFRKEGQNVTLSCEQNLNHDAMYWYRQDPGQGLRLIYYSQIVNDFQKGDIAEGYSVSREKKESFPLTVTSAQKNPTAFYLCASSRTSGGNRDEQYFGPGTRLTVT.